These T cell receptor beta chains were read from a single sample in a study of Ad26.COV2.S vaccination and SARS-CoV-2 variants. The table came from immunoSEQ multiplex PCR; TCRdb's copy has only in-frame clones and leaves some out. This sample yields some 320,000 clones, of which roughly 80% are seen a single time; under 2.5% belongs to the top ten. The material sequenced was peripheral blood, taken in a trial of Ad26.COV2.S vaccine versus placebo. The receptors originated from a person aged 18-60 years who received the Ad26.COV2.S COVID-19 vaccine or a placebo. Each CDR3 is given with its conserved first and last residue. The order of the fields is D gene, CDR3 length, J gene, clone size, V gene, CDR3 DNA, CDR3 protein. D genes are given only for firm matches. Expanded clones get a size class; other rows say once, few or many, or leave the size out.

NA 12 TRBJ1-1 many TRBV27 TGTGCCAGCCGGGGGATAAACACTGAAGCTTTCTTT CASRGINTEAFF
NA 14 TRBJ1-2 NA TRBV7-9 TGTGCCAGCAGCTCGATACAGGGAATCTATGGCTACACCTTC CASSSIQGIYGYTF
NA 13 TRBJ2-7 NA TRBV7-2 TGTGCCAGCAGCTTAGCTACAAGCTACGAGCAGTACTTC CASSLATSYEQYF
NA 14 TRBJ2-7 NA TRBV28 TGTGCCAGCAGGAGAAGGGACGTTCGCTACGAGCAGTACTTC CASRRRDVRYEQYF
NA 14 TRBJ2-7 NA TRBV7-9 TGTGCCAGCAGCTCCCCACAGGGAAGCTACGAGCAGTACTTC CASSSPQGSYEQYF
NA 13 TRBJ1-4 NA TRBV18 TGTGCCAGCTCAGCGGGGGCCAAGAACGAACTGTTTTTT CASSAGAKNELFF
NA 15 TRBJ1-1 NA TRBV6-5 TGTGCCAGCAGCCCAGAGTACAGGTACGCCACTGAAGCTTTCTTT CASSPEYRYATEAFF
NA 13 TRBJ1-6 NA TRBV6-4 TGTGCCACCAGGCGAGATTTTAATTCACCCCTCCACTTT CATRRDFNSPLHF
NA 15 TRBJ2-7 NA TRBV7-9 TGTGCCAGCAGCTCAGGTGCGGGACAGCCTTTAGAGCAGTACTTC CASSSGAGQPLEQYF
NA 14 TRBJ1-1 NA TRBV10-3 TGTGCCATCAGTGAGTCGATGGGGAACACTGAAGCTTTCTTT CAISESMGNTEAFF
NA 11 TRBJ1-2 once TRBV28 TGTGCCAGCAGTTTGGGTGGCGGCTACACCTTC CASSLGGGYTF
NA 13 TRBJ2-5 NA TRBV24-1 TGTGCCACCTCGGTGGGGGTGGTGGAGACCCAGTACTTC CATSVGVVETQYF
NA 13 TRBJ1-3 NA TRBV30 TGTGCCTGGAACCCCGGAGGGGGAAACACCATATATTTT CAWNPGGGNTIYF
TRBD1 16 TRBJ2-5 NA TRBV20-1 TGCAGTGCTAGTCCACAAACCGGGACAGGGGGTCAGACCCAGTACTTC CSASPQTGTGGQTQYF
TRBD1 15 TRBJ1-2 NA TRBV4-2 TGTGCCAGCAGCCGGGACAGGACCGTTAACTATGGCTACACCTTC CASSRDRTVNYGYTF
NA 15 TRBJ1-4 NA TRBV7-9 TGTGCCAGCAGCTTAGATATTGCAACTAATGAAAAACTGTTTTTT CASSLDIATNEKLFF
TRBD1 16 TRBJ1-1 NA TRBV19 TGTGCCAGTAGTAAGACAGGGGGGTACCTGAACACTGAAGCTTTCTTT CASSKTGGYLNTEAFF
TRBD2 22 TRBJ2-1 NA TRBV4-1 TGCGCCAGCAGCCACCGGGGTCCCGGACTAGCGGGGGGCCGATATCTTTACAATGAGCAGTTCTTC CASSHRGPGLAGGRYLYNEQFF
TRBD1 14 TRBJ2-5 once TRBV28 TGTGCCAGCAGACAACAGGGGGCAGGAGAGACCCAGTACTTC CASRQQGAGETQYF
TRBD2 15 TRBJ2-5 NA TRBV11-1 TGTGCCAGCAGCAACCCGACGGGGGGAGAAGAGACCCAGTACTTC CASSNPTGGEETQYF
NA 13 TRBJ1-2 NA TRBV9 TGTGCCAGCAGCCCGGCGGTCAACTATGGCTACACCTTC CASSPAVNYGYTF
NA 12 TRBJ2-7 NA TRBV6-6 TGTGCCAGCAGTTACTCCGCCTACGAGCAGTACTTC CASSYSAYEQYF
NA 12 TRBJ2-7 NA TRBV18 TGTGCCAGCTCACCCACACAGTTCGAGCAGTACTTC CASSPTQFEQYF
NA 13 TRBJ2-7 NA TRBV5-1 TGCGCCAGCAGCCAGCTAGGCTCCTACGAGCAGTACTTC CASSQLGSYEQYF
TRBD1 19 TRBJ1-2 NA TRBV7-7 TGTGCTAGCAGCTTGAACGGGACAGCCTCCCTACCTGCTAACTATGGCTACACCTTC CASSLNGTASLPANYGYTF
NA 11 TRBJ2-1 NA TRBV10-3 TGTGCCATCAGTGAAAATGATCAGCAGTTCTTC CAISENDQQFF
TRBD1 14 TRBJ2-7 NA TRBV6-2/TRBV6-3 TGTGCCAGCAGTTATGACAGGGTCACCTACGAGCAGTACTTC CASSYDRVTYEQYF
NA 14 TRBJ2-5 NA TRBV4-1 TGCGCCAGCAGCCAAAGGACAGTTCAAGAGACCCAGTACTTC CASSQRTVQETQYF
NA 14 TRBJ2-1 NA TRBV2 TGTGCCAGCAGCCTCGCGGGACTTTACAATGAGCAGTTCTTC CASSLAGLYNEQFF
TRBD2 17 TRBJ2-3 NA TRBV28 TGTGCCAGCAACAGTTTAGAGTTAGCGGGGGGCAGGGTTACGCAGTATTTT CASNSLELAGGRVTQYF
NA 19 TRBJ1-3 few TRBV21-1 TGTGCCAGCAGCAAAGCTTGTCCGGAGGGGACAGGGTCTGGAAACACCATATATTTT CASSKACPEGTGSGNTIYF
TRBD2 15 TRBJ2-5 NA TRBV7-2 TGTGCCAGCAGCTTCCAGCGGGGCAGACAAGAGACCCAGTACTTC CASSFQRGRQETQYF
TRBD1 17 TRBJ1-3 NA TRBV18 TGTGCCAGCTCACCAACGGGACAGGCGATCTCTGGAAACACCATATATTTT CASSPTGQAISGNTIYF
TRBD1 15 TRBJ2-3 once TRBV30 TGTGCCTGGAGCCCGGGACAGGGGGCTACAGATACGCAGTATTTT CAWSPGQGATDTQYF
TRBD2 16 TRBJ2-5 NA TRBV7-2 TGTGCCAGCAGCCCCGGGACTAGCGGGGGGTTCGAGACCCAGTACTTC CASSPGTSGGFETQYF
TRBD2 14 TRBJ2-1 NA TRBV25-1 TGTGCCAGCAGTGAATTGGGGGGGGGCAATGAGCAGTTCTTC CASSELGGGNEQFF
TRBD2 15 TRBJ2-1 NA TRBV5-5 TGTGCCAGCAGCCCGACTAGCGGGGGGGGTAATGAGCAGTTCTTC CASSPTSGGGNEQFF